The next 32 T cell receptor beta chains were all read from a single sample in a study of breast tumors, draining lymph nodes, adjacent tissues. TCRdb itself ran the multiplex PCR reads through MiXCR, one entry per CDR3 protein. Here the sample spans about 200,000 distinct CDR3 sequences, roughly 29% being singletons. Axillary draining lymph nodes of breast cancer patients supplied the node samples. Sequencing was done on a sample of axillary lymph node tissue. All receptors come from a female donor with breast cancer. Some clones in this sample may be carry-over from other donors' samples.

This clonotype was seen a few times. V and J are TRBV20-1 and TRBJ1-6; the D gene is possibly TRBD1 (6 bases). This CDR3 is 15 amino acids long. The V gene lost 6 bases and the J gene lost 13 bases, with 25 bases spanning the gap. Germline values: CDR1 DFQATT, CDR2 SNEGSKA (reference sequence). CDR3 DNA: TGCAGTGCCCCTGACAGGTTAAGCCATACTTCGCCCCTCCACTTT. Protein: CSAPDRLSHTSPLHF.

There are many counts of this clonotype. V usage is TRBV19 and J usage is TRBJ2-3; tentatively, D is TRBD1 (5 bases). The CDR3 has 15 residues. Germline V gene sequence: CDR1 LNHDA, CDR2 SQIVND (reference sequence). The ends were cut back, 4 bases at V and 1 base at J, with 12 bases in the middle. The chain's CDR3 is CASSRETDGTDTQYF. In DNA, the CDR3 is TGTGCCAGTAGTAGAGAGACAGACGGCACAGATACGCAGTATTTT.

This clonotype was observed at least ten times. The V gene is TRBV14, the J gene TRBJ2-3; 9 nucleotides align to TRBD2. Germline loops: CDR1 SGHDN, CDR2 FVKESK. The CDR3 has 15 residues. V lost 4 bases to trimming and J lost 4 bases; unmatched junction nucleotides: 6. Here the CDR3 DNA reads TGTGCCAGCAGCCCACGACTAGCGGCGGCAGATACGCAGTATTTT. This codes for CASSPRLAAADTQYF.

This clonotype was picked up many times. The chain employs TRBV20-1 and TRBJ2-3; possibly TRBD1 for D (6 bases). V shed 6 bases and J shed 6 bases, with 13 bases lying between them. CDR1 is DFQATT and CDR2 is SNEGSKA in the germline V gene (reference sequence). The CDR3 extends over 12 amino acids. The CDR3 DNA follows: TGCAGTGCACCTCAGGGGACCGATACGCAGTATTTT. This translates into CSAPQGTDTQYF.

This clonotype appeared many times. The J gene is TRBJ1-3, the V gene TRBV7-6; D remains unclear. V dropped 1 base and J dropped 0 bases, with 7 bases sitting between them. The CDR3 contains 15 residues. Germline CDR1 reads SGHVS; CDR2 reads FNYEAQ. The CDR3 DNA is TGTGCCAGCAGCTTAGGGGGTACCTCTGGAAACACCATATATTTT. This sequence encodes CASSLGGTSGNTIYF.

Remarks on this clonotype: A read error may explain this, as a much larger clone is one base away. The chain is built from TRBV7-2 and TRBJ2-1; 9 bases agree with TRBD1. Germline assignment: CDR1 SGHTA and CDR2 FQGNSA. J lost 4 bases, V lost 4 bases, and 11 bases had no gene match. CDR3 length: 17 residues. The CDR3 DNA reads TGTGCCAGCAGCTGTACCCCCCGCGGGACAGGGTACAATGAGCAGTTCTTC. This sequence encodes CASSCTPRGTGYNEQFF.

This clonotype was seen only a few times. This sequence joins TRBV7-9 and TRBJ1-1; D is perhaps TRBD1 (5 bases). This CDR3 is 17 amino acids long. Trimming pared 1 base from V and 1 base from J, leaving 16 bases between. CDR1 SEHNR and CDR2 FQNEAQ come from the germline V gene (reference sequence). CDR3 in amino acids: CASSLGWDPKGNTEAFF. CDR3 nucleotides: TGTGCCAGCAGCTTAGGCTGGGACCCTAAGGGGAACACTGAAGCTTTCTTT.

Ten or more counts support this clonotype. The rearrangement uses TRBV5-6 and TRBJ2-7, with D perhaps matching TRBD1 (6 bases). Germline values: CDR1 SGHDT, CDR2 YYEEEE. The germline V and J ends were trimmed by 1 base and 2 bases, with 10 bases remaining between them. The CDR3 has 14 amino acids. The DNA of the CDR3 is TGTGCCAGCAGCTTGAAGGGGGAAACCTACGAGCAGTACTTC. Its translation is CASSLKGETYEQYF.

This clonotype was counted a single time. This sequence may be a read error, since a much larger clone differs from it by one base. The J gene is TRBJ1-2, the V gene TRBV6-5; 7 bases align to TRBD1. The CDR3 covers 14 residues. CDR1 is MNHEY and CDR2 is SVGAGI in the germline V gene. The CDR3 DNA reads TGTGCCAGCAGTTTCACCGGGACAGAAAATGGCTGCACCTTC. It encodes CASSFTGTENGCTF.

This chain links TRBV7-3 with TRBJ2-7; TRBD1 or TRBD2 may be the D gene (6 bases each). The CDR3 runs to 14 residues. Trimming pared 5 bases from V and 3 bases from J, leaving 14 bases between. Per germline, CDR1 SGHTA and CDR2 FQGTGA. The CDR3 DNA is TGTGCCAGCAGCCTAGGAGGGGGGTTCTACGAGCAGTACTTC. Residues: CASSLGGGFYEQYF.

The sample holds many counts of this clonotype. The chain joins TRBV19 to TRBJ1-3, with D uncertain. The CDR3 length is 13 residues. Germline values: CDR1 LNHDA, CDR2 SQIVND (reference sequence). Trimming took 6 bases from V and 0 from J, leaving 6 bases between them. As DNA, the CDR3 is TGTGCCAGTAGCGGTTACTCTGGAAACACCATATATTTT. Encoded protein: CASSGYSGNTIYF.

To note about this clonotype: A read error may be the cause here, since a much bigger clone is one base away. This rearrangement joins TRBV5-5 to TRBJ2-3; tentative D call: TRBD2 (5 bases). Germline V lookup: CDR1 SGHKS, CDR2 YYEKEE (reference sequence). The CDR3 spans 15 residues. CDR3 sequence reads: CASSLGHGGRDTRYF. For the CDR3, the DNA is TGTGCCAGCAGCTTGGGGCATGGAGGTAGAGATACGCGGTATTTT.

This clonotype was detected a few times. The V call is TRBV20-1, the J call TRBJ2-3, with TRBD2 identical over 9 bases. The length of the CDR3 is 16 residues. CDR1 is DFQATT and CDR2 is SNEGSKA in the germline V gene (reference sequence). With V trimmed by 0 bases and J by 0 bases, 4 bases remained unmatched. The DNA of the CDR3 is TGCAGTGCTAGAGATACGCTAGCGGGAAGCACAGATACGCAGTATTTT. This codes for CSARDTLAGSTDTQYF.

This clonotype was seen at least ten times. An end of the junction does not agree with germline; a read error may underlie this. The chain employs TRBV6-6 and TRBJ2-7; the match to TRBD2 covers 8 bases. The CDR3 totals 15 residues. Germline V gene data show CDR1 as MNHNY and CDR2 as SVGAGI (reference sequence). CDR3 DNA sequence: TGTGCCAGCAGTCACTCGGGGCGGGGGGATTCTGGGCAGTACTTC. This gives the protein CASSHSGRGDSGQYF.

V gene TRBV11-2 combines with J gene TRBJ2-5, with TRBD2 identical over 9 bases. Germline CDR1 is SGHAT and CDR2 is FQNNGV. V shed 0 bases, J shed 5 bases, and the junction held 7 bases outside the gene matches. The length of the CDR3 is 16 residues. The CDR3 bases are TGTGCCAGCAGCTTAGAGCGGGCGGGGGGGCTTGAGACCCAGTACTTC. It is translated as CASSLERAGGLETQYF.

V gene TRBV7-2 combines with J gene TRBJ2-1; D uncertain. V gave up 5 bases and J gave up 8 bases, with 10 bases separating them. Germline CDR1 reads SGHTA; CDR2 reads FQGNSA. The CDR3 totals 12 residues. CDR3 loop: CASSNFNDEQFF. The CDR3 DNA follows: TGTGCCAGCAGCAATTTTAACGATGAGCAGTTCTTC.

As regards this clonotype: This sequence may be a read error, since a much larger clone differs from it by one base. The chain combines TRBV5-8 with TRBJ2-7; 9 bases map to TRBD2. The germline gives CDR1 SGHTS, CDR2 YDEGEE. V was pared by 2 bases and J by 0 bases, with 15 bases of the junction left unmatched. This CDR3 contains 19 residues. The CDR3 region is CASSFAGPAGGSSSYEQYF. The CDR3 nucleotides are TGTGCCAGCAGCTTCGCGGGACCAGCGGGAGGTTCAAGCTCCTACGAGCAGTACTTC.

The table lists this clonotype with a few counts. CDR3 amino acids: CASSFSAGLPTYEQYF. The CDR3 DNA is TGTGCCAGCAGTTTTTCTGCGGGACTCCCCACCTACGAGCAGTACTTC. V is TRBV28 and J is TRBJ2-7, with D possibly matching TRBD2 (6 bases). Trimming took off 3 bases at V and 2 bases at J, with 17 bases between the two ends. The CDR3 spans 16 residues. Germline values: CDR1 MDHEN, CDR2 SYDVKM.

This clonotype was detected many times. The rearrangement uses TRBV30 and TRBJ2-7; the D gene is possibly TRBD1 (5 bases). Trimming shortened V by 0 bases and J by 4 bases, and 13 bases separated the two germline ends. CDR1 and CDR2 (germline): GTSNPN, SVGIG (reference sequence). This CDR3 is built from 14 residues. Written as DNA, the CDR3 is TGTGCCTGGAGTGTAGAGGCAGGGTGGTACGAGCAGTACTTC. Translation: CAWSVEAGWYEQYF.

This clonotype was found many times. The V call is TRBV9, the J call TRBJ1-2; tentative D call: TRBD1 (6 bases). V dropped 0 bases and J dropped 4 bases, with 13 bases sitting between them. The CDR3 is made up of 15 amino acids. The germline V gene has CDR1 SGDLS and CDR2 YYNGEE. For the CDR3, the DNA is TGTGCCAGCAGCGTAGAGGGGGGGCGCGCCTATGGCTACACCTTC. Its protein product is CASSVEGGRAYGYTF.

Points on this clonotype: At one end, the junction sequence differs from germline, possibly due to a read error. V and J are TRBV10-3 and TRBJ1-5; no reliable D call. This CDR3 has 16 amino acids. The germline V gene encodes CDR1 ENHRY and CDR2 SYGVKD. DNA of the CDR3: TGTGCCATCAGTGAAGCGGGAGGTTCCTACAATGAGCCCCAGCATTTT. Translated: CAISEAGGSYNEPQHF.

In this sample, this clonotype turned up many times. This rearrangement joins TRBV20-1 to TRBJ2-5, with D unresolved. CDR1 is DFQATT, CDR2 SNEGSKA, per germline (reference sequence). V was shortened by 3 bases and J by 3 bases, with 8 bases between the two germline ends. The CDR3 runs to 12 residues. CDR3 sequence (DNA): TGCAGTGCTAGTGGGCTAGAAGAGACCCAGTACTTC. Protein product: CSASGLEETQYF.

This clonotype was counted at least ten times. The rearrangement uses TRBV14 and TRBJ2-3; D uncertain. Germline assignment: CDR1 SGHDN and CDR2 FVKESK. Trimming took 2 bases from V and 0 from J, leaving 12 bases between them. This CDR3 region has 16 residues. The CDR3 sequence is CASSQRWGISTDTQYF. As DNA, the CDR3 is TGTGCCAGCAGCCAACGGTGGGGAATCAGCACAGATACGCAGTATTTT.

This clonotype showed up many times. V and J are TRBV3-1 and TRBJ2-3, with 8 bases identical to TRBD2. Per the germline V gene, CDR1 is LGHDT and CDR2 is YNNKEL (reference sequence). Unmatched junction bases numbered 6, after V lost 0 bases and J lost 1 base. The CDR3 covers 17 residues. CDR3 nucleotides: TGTGCCAGCAGCCAAGATGGAGCGGGGGACCGCACAGATACGCAGTATTTT. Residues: CASSQDGAGDRTDTQYF.

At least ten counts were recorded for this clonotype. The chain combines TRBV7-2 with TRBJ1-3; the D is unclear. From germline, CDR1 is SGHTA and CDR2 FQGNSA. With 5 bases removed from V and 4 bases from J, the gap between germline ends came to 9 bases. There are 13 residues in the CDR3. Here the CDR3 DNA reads TGTGCCAGCAGCCCCACGCGGGGAAACACCATATATTTT. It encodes CASSPTRGNTIYF.

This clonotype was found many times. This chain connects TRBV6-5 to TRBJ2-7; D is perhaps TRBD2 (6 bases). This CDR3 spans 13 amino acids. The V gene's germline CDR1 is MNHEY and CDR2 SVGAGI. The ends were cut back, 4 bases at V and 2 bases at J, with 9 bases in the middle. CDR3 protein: CASSLRGTYEQYF. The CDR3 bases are TGTGCCAGCAGTTTACGGGGGACCTACGAGCAGTACTTC.

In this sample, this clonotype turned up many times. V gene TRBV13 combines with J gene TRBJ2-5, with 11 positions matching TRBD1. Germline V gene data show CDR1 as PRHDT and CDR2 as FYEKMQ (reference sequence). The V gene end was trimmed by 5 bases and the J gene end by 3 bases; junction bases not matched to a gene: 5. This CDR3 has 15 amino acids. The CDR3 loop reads CASSPRGQGEETQYF. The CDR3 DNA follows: TGTGCCAGCAGCCCGAGGGGACAGGGGGAAGAGACCCAGTACTTC.

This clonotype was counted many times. CDR3: CASSETGGSYNEQFF. The CDR3 bases are TGTGCCAGCAGTGAAACAGGGGGATCCTACAATGAGCAGTTCTTC. The V gene is TRBV6-5, the J gene TRBJ2-1, with 8 bases aligning to TRBD1. V lost 5 bases, J lost 1 base, and 4 bases stayed unmatched. CDR1 is MNHEY, CDR2 SVGAGI, per germline. The length of the CDR3 is 15 residues.

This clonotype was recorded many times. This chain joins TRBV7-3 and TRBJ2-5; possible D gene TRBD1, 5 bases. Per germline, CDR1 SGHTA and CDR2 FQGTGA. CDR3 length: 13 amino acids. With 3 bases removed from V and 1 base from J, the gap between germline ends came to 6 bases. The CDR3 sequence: CASSLTAQETQYF. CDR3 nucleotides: TGTGCCAGCAGCTTGACAGCCCAAGAGACCCAGTACTTC. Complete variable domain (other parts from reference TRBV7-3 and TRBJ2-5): GAGVSQTPSNKVTEKGKYVELRCDPISGHTALYWYRQSLGQGPEFLIYFQGTGAADDSGLPNDRFFAVRPEGSVSTLKIQRTERGDSAVYLCASSLTAQETQYFGPGTRLLVL.

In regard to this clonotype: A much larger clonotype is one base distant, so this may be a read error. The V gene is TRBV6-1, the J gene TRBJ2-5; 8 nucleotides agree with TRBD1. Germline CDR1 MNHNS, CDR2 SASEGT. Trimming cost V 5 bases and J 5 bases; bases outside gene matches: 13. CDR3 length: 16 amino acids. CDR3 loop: CASSQYRTGSDETQYF. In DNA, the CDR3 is TGTGCCAGCAGTCAATATCGGACAGGGAGTGATGAGACCCAGTACTTC.

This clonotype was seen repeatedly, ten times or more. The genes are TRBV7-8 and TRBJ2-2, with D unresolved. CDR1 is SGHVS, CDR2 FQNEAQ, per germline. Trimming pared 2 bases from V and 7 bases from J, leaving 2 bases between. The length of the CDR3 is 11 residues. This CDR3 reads CASSLNGELFF. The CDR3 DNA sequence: TGTGCCAGCAGCTTAAACGGGGAGCTGTTTTTT.

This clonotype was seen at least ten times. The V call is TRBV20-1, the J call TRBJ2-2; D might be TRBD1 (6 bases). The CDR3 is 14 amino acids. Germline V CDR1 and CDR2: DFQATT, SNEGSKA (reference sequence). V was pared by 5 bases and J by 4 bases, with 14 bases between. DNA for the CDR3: TGCAGTGCTCAAATGGACAGCCTCACCGGGGAGCTGTTTTTT. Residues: CSAQMDSLTGELFF.